This T cell receptor (beta chain) was identified during a study of control samples from healthy donors and cancer patients. Measured with immunoSEQ multiplex PCR; TCRdb has only the in-frame clones, and not every one. The sample has around 150,000 clones, 94% seen once. The ends were cut back, 4 bases at V and 4 bases at J, with 11 bases in the middle. The CDR3 spans 12 residues. CDR1 is SQVTM, CDR2 ANQGSEA, per germline. This chain uses TRBV29-1 with TRBJ2-7; a weak D match, TRBD1 (5 bases). This TCR was recovered from a woman aged 40 to 49 in good health. Sequencing was performed on blood. CDR3 nucleotides: TGCAGCGTTGGGACAACTACTTACGAGCAGTACTTC. Translating it yields CSVGTTTYEQYF.